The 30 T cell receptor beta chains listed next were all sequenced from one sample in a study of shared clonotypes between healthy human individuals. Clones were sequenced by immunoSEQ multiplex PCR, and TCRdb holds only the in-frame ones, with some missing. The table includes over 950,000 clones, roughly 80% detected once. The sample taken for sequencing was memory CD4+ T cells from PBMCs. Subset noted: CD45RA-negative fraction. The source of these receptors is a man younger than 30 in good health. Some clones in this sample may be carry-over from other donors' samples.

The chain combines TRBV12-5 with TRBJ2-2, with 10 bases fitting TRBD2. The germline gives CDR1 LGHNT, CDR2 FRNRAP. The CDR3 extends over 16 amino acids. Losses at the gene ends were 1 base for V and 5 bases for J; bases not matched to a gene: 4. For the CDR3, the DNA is TGTGCTAGTGGTTTGGCGCTAGCGGGAGTTACCGGGGAGCTGTTTTTT. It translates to CASGLALAGVTGELFF.

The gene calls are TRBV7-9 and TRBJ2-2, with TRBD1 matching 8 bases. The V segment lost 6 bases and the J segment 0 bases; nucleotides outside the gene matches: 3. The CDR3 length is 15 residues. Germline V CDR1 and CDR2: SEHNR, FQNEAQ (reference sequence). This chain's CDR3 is CASRPGQANTGELFF. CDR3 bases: TGTGCCAGCAGGCCGGGACAGGCGAACACCGGGGAGCTGTTTTTT. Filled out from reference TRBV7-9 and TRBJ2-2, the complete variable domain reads DTGVSQNPRHKITKRGQNVTFRCDPISEHNRLYWYRQTLGQGPEFLTYFQNEAQLEKSRLLSDRFSAERPKGSFSTLEIQRTEQGDSAMYLCASRPGQANTGELFFGEGSRLTVL.

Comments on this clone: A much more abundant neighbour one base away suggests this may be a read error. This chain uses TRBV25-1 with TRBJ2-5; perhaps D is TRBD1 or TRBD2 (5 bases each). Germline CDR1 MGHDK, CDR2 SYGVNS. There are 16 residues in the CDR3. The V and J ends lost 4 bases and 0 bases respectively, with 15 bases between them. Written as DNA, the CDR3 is TGTGCCAGCAGTGTGGCCGGGGCAGGGTACCAAGAGACCCAGTACTTC. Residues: CASSVAGAGYQETQYF.

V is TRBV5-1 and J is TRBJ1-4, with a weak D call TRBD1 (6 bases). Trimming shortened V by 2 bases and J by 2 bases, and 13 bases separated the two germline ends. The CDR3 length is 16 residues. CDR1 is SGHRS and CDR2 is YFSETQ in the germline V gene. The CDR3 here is CASSFQGWSTNEKLFF. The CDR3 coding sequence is TGCGCCAGCAGCTTCCAGGGGTGGAGCACTAATGAAAAACTGTTTTTT.

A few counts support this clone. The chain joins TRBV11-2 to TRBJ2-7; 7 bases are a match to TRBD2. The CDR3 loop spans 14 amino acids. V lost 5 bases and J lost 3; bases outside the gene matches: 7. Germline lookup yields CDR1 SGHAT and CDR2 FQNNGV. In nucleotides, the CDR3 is TGTGCCAGCAGCGAGGGAGGGCTGGGCTACGAGCAGTACTTC. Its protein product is CASSEGGLGYEQYF.

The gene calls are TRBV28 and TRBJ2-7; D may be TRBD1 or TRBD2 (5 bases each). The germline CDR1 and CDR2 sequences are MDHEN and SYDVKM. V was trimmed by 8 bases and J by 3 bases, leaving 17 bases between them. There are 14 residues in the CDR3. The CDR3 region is CASATTGTGYEQYF. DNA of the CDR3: TGTGCCAGCGCTACCACCGGGACCGGCTACGAGCAGTACTTC.

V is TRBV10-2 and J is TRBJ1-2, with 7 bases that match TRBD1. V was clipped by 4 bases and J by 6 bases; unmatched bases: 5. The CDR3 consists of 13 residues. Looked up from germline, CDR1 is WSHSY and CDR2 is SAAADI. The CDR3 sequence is CASSGGTADGYTF. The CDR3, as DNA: TGCGCCAGCAGTGGCGGGACAGCAGATGGCTACACCTTC.

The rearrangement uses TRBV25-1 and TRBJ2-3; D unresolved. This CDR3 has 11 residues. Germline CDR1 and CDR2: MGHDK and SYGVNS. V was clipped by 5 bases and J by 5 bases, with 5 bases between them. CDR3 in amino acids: CASSIGDTQYF. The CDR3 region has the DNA TGTGCCAGCAGTATAGGAGATACGCAGTATTTT.

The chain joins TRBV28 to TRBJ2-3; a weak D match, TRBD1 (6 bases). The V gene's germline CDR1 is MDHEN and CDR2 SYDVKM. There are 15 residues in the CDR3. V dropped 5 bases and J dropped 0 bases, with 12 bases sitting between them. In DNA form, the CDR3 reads TGTGCCAGCAGTCGCCCAGGGGTCAGCACAGATACGCAGTATTTT. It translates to CASSRPGVSTDTQYF.

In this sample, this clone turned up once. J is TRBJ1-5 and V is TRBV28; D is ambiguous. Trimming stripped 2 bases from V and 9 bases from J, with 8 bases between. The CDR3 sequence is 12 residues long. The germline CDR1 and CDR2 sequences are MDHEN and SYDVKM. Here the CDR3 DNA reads TGTGCCAGCAGTTTAAGTTGGGCGCCCCAGCATTTT. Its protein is CASSLSWAPQHF. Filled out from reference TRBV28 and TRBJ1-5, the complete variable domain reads DVKVTQSSRYLVKRTGEKVFLECVQDMDHENMFWYRQDPGLGLRLIYFSYDVKMKEKGDIPEGYSVSREKKERFSLILESASTNQTSMYLCASSLSWAPQHFGDGTRLSIL.

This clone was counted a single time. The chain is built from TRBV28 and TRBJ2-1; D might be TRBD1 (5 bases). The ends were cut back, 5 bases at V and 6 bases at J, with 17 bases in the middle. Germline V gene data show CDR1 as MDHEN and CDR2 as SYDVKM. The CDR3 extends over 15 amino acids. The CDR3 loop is CASSTTRVAGNEQFF. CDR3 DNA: TGTGCCAGCAGTACCACCAGGGTAGCCGGCAATGAGCAGTTCTTC.

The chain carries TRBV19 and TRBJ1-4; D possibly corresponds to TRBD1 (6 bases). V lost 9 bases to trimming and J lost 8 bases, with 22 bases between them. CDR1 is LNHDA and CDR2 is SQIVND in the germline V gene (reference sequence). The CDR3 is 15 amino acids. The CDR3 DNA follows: TGTGCCAGCCCAGGGGACCGAGTCAGGCGAGAAAAACTGTTTTTT. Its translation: CASPGDRVRREKLFF.

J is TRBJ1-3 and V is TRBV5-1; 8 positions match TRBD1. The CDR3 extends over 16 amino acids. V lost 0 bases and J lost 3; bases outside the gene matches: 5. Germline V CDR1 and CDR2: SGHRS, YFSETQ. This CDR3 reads CASSLDAGGSGNTIYF. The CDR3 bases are TGCGCCAGCAGCTTGGATGCAGGGGGCAGTGGAAACACCATATATTTT.

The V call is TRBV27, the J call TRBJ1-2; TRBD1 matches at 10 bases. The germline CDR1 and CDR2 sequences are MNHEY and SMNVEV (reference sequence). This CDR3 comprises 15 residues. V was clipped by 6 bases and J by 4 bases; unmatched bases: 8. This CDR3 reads CASRSRDRGLYGYTF. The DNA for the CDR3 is TGTGCCAGCAGGTCTCGGGACAGGGGTCTCTATGGCTACACCTTC.

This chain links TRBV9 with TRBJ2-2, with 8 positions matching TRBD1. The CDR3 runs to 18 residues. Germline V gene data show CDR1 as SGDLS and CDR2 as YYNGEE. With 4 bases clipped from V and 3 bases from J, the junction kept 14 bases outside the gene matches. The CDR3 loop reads CASSPQGASAWDTGELFF. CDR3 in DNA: TGTGCCAGCAGCCCCCAGGGGGCGTCAGCCTGGGACACCGGGGAGCTGTTTTTT.

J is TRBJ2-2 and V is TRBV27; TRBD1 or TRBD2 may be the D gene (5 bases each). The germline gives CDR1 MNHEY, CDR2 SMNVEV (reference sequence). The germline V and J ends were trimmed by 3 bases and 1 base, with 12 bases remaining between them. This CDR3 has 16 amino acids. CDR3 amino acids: CASSFLGTLNTGELFF. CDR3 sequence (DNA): TGTGCCAGCAGTTTCCTCGGGACCCTGAACACCGGGGAGCTGTTTTTT.

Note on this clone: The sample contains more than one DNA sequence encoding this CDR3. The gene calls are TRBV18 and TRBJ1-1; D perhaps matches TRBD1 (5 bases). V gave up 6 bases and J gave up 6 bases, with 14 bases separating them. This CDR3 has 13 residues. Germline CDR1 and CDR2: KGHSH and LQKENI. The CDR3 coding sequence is TGTGCCAGCTCTCCCAGGGAGGTCGCTGAAGCTTTCTTT. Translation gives CASSPREVAEAFF. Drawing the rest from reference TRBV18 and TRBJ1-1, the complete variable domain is NAGVMQNPRHLVRRRGQEARLRCSPMKGHSHVYWYRQLPEEGLKFMVYLQKENIIDESGMPKERFSAEFPKEGPSILRIQQVVRGDSAAYFCASSPREVAEAFFGQGTRLTVV.

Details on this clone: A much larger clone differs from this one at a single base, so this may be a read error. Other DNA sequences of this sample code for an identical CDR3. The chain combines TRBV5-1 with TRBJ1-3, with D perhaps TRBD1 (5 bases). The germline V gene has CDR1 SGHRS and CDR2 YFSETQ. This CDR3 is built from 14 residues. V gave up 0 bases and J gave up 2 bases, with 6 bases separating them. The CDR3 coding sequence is TGCGCCAGCAGCTTGGAGGGGACTGGAAACACCATATATTTT. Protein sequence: CASSLEGTGNTIYF.

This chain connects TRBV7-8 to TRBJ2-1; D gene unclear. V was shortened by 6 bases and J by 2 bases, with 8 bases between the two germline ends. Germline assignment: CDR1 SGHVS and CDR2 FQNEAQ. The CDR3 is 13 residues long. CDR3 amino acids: CASRNGTYNEQFF. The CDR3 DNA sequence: TGTGCCAGCAGGAATGGGACCTACAATGAGCAGTTCTTC. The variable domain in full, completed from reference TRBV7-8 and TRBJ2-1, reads GAGVSQSPRYKVAKRGQDVALRCDPISGHVSLFWYQQALGQGPEFLTYFQNEAQLDKSGLPSDRFFAERPEGSVSTLKIQRTQQEDSAVYLCASRNGTYNEQFFGPGTRLTVL.

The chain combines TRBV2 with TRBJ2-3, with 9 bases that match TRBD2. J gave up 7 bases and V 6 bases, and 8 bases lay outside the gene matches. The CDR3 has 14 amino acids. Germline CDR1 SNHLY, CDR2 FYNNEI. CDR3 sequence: CASRPGSGGNTQYF. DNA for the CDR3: TGTGCCAGCAGGCCCGGGAGCGGGGGGAATACGCAGTATTTT.

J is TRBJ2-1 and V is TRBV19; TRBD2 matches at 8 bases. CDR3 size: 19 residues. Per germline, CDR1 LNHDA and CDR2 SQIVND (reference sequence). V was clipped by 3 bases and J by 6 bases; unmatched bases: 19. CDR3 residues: CASSMSWTGGLAGPNEQFF. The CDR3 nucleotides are TGTGCCAGTAGTATGAGCTGGACCGGAGGGCTAGCGGGTCCCAATGAGCAGTTCTTC.

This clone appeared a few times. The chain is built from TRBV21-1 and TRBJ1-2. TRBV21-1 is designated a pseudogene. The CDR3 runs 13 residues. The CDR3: CASRDVTDYGYTF. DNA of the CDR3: TGTGCCAGCAGGGACGTTACTGACTATGGCTACACCTTC.

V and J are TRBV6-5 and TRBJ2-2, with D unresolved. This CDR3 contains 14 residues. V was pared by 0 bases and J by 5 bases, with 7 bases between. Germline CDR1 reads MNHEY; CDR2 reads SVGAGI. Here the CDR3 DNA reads TGTGCCAGCAGTTACTCGAGGTATACCGGGGAGCTGTTTTTT. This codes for CASSYSRYTGELFF.

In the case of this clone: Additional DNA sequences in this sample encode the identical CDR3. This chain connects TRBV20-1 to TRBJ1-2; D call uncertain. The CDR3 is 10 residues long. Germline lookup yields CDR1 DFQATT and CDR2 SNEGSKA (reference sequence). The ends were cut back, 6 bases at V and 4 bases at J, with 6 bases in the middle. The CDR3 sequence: CSAPGYGYTF. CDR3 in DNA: TGCAGTGCCCCAGGCTATGGCTACACCTTC.

CDR3 amino acids: CASSLALAGGLSQFF. The CDR3 DNA follows: TGCGCCAGCAGCTTGGCCCTAGCGGGAGGACTGAGTCAGTTCTTC. This chain uses TRBV5-1 with TRBJ2-1; TRBD2 matches at 11 bases. V gave up 0 bases and J gave up 13 bases; unmatched junction bases: 9. In germline, CDR1 is SGHRS, CDR2 YFSETQ. The CDR3 contains 15 residues.

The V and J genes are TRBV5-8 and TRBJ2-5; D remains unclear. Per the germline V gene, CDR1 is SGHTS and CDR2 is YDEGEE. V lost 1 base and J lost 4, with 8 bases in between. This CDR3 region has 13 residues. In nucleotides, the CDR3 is TGTGCCAGCAGCTTGTGGCTGCGAGAGACCCAGTACTTC. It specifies CASSLWLRETQYF.

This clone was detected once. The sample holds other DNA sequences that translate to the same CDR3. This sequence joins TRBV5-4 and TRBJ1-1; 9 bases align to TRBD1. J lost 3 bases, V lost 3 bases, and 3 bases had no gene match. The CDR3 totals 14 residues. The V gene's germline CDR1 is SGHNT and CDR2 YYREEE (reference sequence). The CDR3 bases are TGTGCCAGCAGCTGGGGACAGGGAGACACTGAAGCTTTCTTT. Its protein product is CASSWGQGDTEAFF.

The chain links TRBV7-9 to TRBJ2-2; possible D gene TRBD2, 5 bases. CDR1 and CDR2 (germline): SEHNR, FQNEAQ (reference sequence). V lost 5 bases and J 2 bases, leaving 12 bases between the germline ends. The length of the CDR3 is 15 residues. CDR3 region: CASSRSSGNTGELFF. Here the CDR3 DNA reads TGTGCCAGCAGCCGTAGCAGCGGCAACACCGGGGAGCTGTTTTTT.

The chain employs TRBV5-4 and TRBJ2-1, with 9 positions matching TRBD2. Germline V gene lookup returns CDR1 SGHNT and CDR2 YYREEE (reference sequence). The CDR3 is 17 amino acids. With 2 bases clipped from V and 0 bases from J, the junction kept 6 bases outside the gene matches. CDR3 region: CASSLGWTSVSYNEQFF. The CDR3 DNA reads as TGTGCCAGCAGCTTAGGGTGGACTAGCGTCTCCTACAATGAGCAGTTCTTC.

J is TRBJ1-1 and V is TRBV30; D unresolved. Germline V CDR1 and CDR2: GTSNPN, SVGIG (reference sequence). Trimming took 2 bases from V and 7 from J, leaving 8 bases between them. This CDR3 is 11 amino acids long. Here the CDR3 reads CAWSRSLEAFF. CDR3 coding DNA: TGTGCCTGGAGTCGGTCCCTTGAAGCTTTCTTT.